The entry that follows covers one T cell receptor beta chain sequence. Under the authors' procedure: Reference gene primers were amplified, and this amplification served to estimate nucleated cell counts. Clones were read by immunoSEQ multiplex PCR, and TCRdb kept only the in-frame ones, dropping some. V and J calls and clone size are those listed in that table; D and trimming were worked out from the DNA. Among about 260,000 clones listed, 75% to 90% were seen once. Cohorts were based on clinical histories the participants reported. This entry comes from a study of blood T cell repertoires in COVID-19. Whole-study context: Sources were T cells, B-cell-depleted T cells, or PBMCs; the material itself was cDNA or gDNA.

The trim removed 5 bases at V and 4 bases at J, leaving 3 bases unmatched. From germline, CDR1 is LNHDA and CDR2 SQIVND (reference sequence). CDR3 length: 14 residues. Sequencing was done on a sample of PBMCs or T cells enriched from blood (not recorded which). The chain is built from TRBV19 and TRBJ2-7; TRBD2 agrees at 12 bases. The TCR comes from a woman aged 25 to 39 with acute COVID-19. This CDR3 is CASSLAGGPYEQYF. CDR3 DNA sequence: TGTGCCAGTAGTCTAGCGGGAGGGCCATACGAGCAGTACTTC.